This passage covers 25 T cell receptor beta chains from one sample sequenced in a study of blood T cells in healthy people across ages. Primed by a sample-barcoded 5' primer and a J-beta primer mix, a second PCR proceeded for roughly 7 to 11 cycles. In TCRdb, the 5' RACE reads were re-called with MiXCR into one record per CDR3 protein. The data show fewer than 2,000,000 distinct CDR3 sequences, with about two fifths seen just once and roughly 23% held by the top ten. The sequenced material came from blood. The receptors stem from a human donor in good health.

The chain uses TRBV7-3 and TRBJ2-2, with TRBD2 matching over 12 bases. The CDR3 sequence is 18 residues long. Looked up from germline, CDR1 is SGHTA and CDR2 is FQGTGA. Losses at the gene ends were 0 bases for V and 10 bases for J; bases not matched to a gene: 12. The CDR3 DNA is TGTGCCAGCAGCTTAACGCCTCTAGCGGGGGGGATCCCAGAGGAGCTGTTTTTT. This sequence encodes CASSLTPLAGGIPEELFF.

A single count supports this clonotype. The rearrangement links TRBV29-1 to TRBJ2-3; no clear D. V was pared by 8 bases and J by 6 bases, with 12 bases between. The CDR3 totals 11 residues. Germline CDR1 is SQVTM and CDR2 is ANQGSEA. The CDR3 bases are TGCAGCTCCATCCCCGGGGATACGCAGTATTTT. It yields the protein CSSIPGDTQYF.

CDR3 DNA sequence: TGCGCCAGCAGCTCGGGTCCGGGTCCCTACGAGCAGTACTTC. Translated, it gives CASSSGPGPYEQYF. The rearrangement links TRBV5-1 to TRBJ2-7; D is unresolved. Germline loops: CDR1 SGHRS, CDR2 YFSETQ. V dropped 3 bases and J dropped 2 bases, with 12 bases sitting between them. CDR3 length: 14 amino acids.

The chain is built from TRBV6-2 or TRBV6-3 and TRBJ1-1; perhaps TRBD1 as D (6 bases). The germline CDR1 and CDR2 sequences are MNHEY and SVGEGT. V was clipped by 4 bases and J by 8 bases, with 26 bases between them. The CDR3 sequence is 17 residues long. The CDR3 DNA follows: TGTGCCAGCAGTTTCACTCGATCCGCCGTGGGGGCGCAAGAAGCTTTCTTT. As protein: CASSFTRSAVGAQEAFF.

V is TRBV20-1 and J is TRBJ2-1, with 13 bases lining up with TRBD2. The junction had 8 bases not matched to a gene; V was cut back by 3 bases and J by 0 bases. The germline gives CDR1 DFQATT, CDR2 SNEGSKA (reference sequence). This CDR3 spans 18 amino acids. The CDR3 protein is CSARIGLAGVSSYNEQFF. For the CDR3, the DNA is TGCAGTGCTAGGATCGGACTAGCGGGGGTCAGCTCCTACAATGAGCAGTTCTTC.

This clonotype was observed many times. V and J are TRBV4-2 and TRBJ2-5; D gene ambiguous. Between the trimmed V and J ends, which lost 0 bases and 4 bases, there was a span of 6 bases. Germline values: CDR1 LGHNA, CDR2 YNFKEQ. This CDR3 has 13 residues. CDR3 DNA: TGTGCCAGCAGCCAAGATGCCAGAGAGACCCAGTACTTC. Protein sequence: CASSQDARETQYF.

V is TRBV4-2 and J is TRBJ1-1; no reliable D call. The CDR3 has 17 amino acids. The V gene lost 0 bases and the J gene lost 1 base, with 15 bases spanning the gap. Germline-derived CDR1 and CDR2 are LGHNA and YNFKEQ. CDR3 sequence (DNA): TGTGCCAGCAGCCAAGATTCAGCTCTCATCGGGAACACTGAAGCTTTCTTT. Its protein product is CASSQDSALIGNTEAFF.

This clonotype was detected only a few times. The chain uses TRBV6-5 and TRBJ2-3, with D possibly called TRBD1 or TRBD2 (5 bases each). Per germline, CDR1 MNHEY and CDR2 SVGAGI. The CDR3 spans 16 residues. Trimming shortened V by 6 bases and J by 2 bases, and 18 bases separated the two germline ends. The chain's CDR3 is CASSTGEGLHTDTQYF. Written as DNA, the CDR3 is TGTGCCAGCAGCACCGGAGAGGGGCTCCACACAGATACGCAGTATTTT.

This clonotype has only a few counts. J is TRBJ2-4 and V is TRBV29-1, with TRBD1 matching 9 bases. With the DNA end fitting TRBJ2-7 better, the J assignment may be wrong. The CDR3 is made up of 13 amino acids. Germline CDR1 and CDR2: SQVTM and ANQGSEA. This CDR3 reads CSGLRDRDGEQYF. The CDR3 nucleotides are TGCAGCGGCCTCCGGGACAGGGACGGCGAGCAGTACTTC.

As DNA, the CDR3 is TGTGCCATCAGAGTGATGGGGGGGGATTACAATGAGCAGTTCTTC. The encoded protein is CAIRVMGGDYNEQFF. The V and J genes are TRBV10-3 and TRBJ2-1; 7 bases match TRBD2. The V gene's germline CDR1 is ENHRY and CDR2 SYGVKD. The J segment lost 4 bases and the V segment lost 6 bases, leaving 9 bases of the junction unmatched. This CDR3 is built from 15 residues.

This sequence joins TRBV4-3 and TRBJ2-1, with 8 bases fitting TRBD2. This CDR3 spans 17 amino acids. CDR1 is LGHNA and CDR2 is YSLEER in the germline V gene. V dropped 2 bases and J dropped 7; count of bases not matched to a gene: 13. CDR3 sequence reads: CASSQLNRGGKRNEQFF. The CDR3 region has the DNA TGCGCCAGCAGCCAACTGAACCGGGGGGGAAAAAGAAATGAGCAGTTCTTC.

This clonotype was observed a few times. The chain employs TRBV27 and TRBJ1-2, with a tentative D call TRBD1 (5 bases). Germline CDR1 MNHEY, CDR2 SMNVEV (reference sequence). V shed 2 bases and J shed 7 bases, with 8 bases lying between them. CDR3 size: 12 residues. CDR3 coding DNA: TGTGCCAGCAGTTTACCAAGGGGTGGCTACACCTTC. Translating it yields CASSLPRGGYTF.

CDR3 protein: CASSLDKSLSPLHF. The CDR3 DNA follows: TGTGCCAGCAGCTTAGACAAGTCACTCTCACCCCTCCACTTT. The rearrangement uses TRBV7-9 and TRBJ1-6; D not certain. Germline CDR1 SEHNR, CDR2 FQNEAQ (reference sequence). Trimming stripped 1 base from V and 10 bases from J, with 11 bases between. This CDR3 region has 14 residues.

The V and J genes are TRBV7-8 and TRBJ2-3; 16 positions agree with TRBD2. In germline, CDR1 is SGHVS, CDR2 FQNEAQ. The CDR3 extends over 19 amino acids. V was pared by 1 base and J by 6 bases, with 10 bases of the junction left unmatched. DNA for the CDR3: TGTGCCAGCAGCTTAGGACCGGGACTAGCGGGGGGGCCCCAGGATACGCAGTATTTT. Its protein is CASSLGPGLAGGPQDTQYF.

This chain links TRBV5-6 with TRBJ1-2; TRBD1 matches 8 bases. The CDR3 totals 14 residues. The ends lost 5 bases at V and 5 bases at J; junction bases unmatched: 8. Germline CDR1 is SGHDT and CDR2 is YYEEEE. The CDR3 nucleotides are TGTGCCAGCAGATATGGGACAGGCACATATGGCTACACCTTC. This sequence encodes CASRYGTGTYGYTF. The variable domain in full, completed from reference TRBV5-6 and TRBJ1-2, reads DAGVTQSPTHLIKTRGQQVTLRCSPKSGHDTVSWYQQALGQGPQFIFQYYEEEERQRGNFPDRFSGHQFPNYSSELNVNALLLGDSALYLCASRYGTGTYGYTFGSGTRLTVV.

Here the CDR3 DNA reads TGTGCCACCAGCAGGGACCCGGGGGGGCCCTATGGCTACACCTTC. It translates to CATSRDPGGPYGYTF. The chain joins TRBV15 to TRBJ1-2; tentatively, D is TRBD1 (6 bases). V was trimmed by 3 bases and J by 4 bases, leaving 15 bases between them. The CDR3 runs to 15 residues. The V gene's germline CDR1 is LNHNV and CDR2 YYDKDF (reference sequence).

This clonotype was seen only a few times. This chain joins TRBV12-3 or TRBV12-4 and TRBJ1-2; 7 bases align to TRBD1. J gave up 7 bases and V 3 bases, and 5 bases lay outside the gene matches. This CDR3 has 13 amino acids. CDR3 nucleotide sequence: TGTGCCAGCAGTTTGAGGGGGCAGGGTGGCTACACCTTC. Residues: CASSLRGQGGYTF.

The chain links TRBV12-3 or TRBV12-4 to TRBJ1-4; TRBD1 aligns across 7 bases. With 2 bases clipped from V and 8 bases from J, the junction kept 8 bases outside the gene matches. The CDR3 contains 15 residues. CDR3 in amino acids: CASSLIGGANEKLFF. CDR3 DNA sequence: TGTGCCAGCAGTTTAATAGGGGGCGCGAACGAAAAACTGTTTTTT.

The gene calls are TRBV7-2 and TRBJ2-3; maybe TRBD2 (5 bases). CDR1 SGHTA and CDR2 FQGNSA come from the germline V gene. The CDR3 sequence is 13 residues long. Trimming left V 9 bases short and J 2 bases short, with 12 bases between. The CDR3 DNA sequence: TGTACCAGTAGCGAGCGACCCACAGATACGCAGTATTTT. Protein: CTSSERPTDTQYF.

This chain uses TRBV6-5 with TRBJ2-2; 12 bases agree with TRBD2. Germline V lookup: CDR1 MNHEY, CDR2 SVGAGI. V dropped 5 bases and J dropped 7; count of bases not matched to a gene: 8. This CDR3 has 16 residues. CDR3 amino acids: CASSPSSGGAGGELFF. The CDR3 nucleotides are TGTGCCAGCAGTCCCTCTAGCGGGGGGGCCGGCGGGGAGCTGTTTTTT.

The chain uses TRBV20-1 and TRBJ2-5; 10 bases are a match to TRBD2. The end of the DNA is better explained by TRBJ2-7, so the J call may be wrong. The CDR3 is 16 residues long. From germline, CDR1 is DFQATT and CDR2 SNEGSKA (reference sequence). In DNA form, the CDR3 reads TGCAGTGCTAGAGGATATCTAGCGGGGGCTTACTACGAGCAGTACTTC. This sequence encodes CSARGYLAGAYYEQYF.

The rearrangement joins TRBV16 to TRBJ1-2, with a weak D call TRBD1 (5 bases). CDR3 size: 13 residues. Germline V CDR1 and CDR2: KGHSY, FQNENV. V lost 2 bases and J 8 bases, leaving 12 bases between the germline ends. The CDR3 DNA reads TGTGCCAGCAGCCAAATCATGGGACCGGGCTACACCTTC. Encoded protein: CASSQIMGPGYTF.

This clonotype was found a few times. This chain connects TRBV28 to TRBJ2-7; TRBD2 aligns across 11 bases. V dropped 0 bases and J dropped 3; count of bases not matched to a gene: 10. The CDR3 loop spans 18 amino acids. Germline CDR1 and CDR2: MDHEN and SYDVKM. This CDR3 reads CASSLWASGGQKDYEQYF. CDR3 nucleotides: TGTGCCAGCAGTTTATGGGCTAGCGGGGGGCAAAAAGACTACGAGCAGTACTTC.

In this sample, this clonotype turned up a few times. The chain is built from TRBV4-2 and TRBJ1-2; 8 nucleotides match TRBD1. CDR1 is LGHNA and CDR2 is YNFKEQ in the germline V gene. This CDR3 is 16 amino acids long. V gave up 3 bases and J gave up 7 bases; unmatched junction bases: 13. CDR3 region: CASSQEKGQGYSGYTF. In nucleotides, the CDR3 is TGTGCCAGCAGCCAGGAAAAAGGACAGGGCTATTCTGGCTACACCTTC.

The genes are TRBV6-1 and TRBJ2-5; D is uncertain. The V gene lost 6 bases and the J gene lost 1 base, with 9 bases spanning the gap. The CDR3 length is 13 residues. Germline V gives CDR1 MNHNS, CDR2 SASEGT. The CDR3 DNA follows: TGTGCCAGCAGGTGGAGCAGCCAAGAGACCCAGTACTTC. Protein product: CASRWSSQETQYF.